Below are 10 T cell receptor beta chains sequenced from a single sample in a study of blood T cells in healthy people across ages. A J-beta primer mix and a sample-barcoded 5' primer were used in a second PCR of roughly 6 to 12 cycles. TCRdb called the 5' RACE reads again in MiXCR, with one record for every CDR3 protein. The table records 550,000 to 750,000 distinct CDR3 sequences, 21% of them present only once. Sequences were obtained from blood. These receptors all come from a man between 65 and 85 years old in good health.

A few counts support this clonotype. DNA for the CDR3: TGTGCCAGCAGCAGTGATACCGGGACAAGGACCTACGAGCAGTACTTC. This translates into CASSSDTGTRTYEQYF. The rearrangement links TRBV5-5 to TRBJ2-5, with TRBD1 as a possible D gene (6 bases). The end of the DNA fits TRBJ2-7 better, so the J call may be wrong. The germline CDR1 and CDR2 sequences are SGHKS and YYEKEE (reference sequence). The CDR3 runs 16 residues.

The V gene is TRBV29-1, the J gene TRBJ1-1; 7 nucleotides line up with TRBD1. CDR3 length equals 13 residues. In germline, CDR1 is SQVTM, CDR2 ANQGSEA. Trimming removed 7 bases from V and 3 bases from J; junction bases left unmatched: 8. CDR3 residues: CSAVDRLYTEAFF. The CDR3 DNA reads as TGCAGCGCCGTGGACAGGCTTTACACTGAAGCTTTCTTT.

This clonotype has at least ten counts. The chain combines TRBV12-3 or TRBV12-4 with TRBJ2-5, with 9 bases lining up with TRBD1. V shed 6 bases and J 3 bases; nucleotides not matched to a gene: 2. The CDR3 runs to 13 residues. For the CDR3, the DNA is TGTGCCAGCAGGTGGACAGGGGAAGAGACCCAGTACTTC. This encodes CASRWTGEETQYF.

This clonotype was detected a few times. The rearrangement links TRBV9 to TRBJ1-1, with unresolved D. V was cut by 0 bases and J by 2 bases, with 5 bases left in between. The CDR3 sequence is 13 residues long. The germline gives CDR1 SGDLS, CDR2 YYNGEE. This CDR3 reads CASSVEDNTEAFF. In nucleotides, the CDR3 is TGTGCCAGCAGCGTAGAGGACAACACTGAAGCTTTCTTT.

The V and J genes are TRBV20-1 and TRBJ2-5; 8 positions match TRBD2. The CDR3 is 15 amino acids. Trimming cost V 6 bases and J 4 bases; bases outside gene matches: 13. From germline, CDR1 is DFQATT and CDR2 SNEGSKA (reference sequence). CDR3 amino acids: CSACRTGGPSETQYF. The CDR3 DNA reads TGCAGTGCATGCAGGACGGGAGGGCCGTCAGAGACCCAGTACTTC.

This clonotype was detected a few times. This rearrangement joins TRBV28 to TRBJ2-1; 8 bases align to TRBD1. TRBJ2-7 matches the DNA end more closely, so the J call is doubtful. CDR3 size: 13 residues. Germline loops: CDR1 MDHEN, CDR2 SYDVKM. As DNA, the CDR3 is TGTGCCAGTCTCCAGGGGGCAACTTACGAGCAGTACTTC. Translation gives CASLQGATYEQYF.

This clonotype was found a few times. CDR3 sequence: CSARDLRGQPQHF. The CDR3 nucleotides are TGCAGTGCTAGAGATTTACGGGGTCAGCCCCAGCATTTT. The chain joins TRBV20-1 to TRBJ1-5; no clear D. The CDR3 length is 13 residues. Deletions cut 0 bases from V and 6 bases from J, with 9 bases between. Germline-derived CDR1 and CDR2 are DFQATT and SNEGSKA (reference sequence).

This clonotype appeared a few times. J is TRBJ2-1 and V is TRBV24-1; TRBD2 matches at 7 bases. Germline CDR1 KGHDR, CDR2 SFDVKD. The length of the CDR3 is 16 residues. With V trimmed by 3 bases and J by 1 base, 5 bases remained unmatched. In DNA form, the CDR3 reads TGTGCCACCAGTGATCGCCTAGCGGTGTCCTACAATGAGCAGTTCTTC. Translated, it gives CATSDRLAVSYNEQFF.

V usage is TRBV3-1 and J usage is TRBJ2-5; 9 nucleotides align to TRBD1. CDR1 and CDR2 from the germline V gene are LGHDT and YNNKEL (reference sequence). V was pared by 7 bases and J by 5 bases, with 5 bases of the junction left unmatched. The CDR3 is 13 residues long. DNA for the CDR3: TGTGCCAGCACCAAACAGGGGGCCGAGACCCAGTACTTC. Its protein product is CASTKQGAETQYF.

This clonotype appeared many times. The CDR3 DNA sequence: TGTGCCAGCAGCTTCGAGGGTTTGGCCTACGAGCAGTACTTC. Its translation is CASSFEGLAYEQYF. This chain uses TRBV13 with TRBJ2-7, with D possibly matching TRBD2 (5 bases). CDR1 and CDR2 (germline): PRHDT, FYEKMQ (reference sequence). The V gene lost 3 bases and the J gene lost 2 bases, with 11 bases spanning the gap. The CDR3 contains 14 residues.